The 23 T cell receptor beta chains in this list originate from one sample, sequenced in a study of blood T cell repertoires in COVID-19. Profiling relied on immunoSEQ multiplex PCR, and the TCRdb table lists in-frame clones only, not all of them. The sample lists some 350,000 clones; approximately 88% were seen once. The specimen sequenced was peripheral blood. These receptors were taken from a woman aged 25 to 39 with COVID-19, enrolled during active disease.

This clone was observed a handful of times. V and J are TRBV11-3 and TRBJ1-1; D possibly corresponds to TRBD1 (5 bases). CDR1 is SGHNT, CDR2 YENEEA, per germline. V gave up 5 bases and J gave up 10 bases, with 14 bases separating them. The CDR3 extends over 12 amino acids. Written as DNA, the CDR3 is TGTGCCAGCAGCCCCGGGGGGGTAGCAGCTTTCTTT. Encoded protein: CASSPGGVAAFF.

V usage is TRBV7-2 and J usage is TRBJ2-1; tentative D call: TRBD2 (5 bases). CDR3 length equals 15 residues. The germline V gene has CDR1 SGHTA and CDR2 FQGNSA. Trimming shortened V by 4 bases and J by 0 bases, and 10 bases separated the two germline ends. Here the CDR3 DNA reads TGTGCCAGCAGCTACGACTATAGCTCCTACAATGAGCAGTTCTTC. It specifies CASSYDYSSYNEQFF.

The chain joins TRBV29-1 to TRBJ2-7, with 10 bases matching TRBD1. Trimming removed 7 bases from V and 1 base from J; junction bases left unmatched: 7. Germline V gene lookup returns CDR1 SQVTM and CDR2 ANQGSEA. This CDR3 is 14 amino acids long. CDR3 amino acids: CSASGTGDSYEQYF. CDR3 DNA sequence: TGCAGCGCGTCCGGGACAGGGGATTCCTACGAGCAGTACTTC.

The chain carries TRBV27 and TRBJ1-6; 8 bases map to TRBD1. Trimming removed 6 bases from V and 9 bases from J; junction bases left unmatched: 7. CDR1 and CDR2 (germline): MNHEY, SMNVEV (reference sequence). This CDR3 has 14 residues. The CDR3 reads CASRAQGALSPLHF. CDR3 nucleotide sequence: TGTGCCAGCAGGGCGCAGGGGGCACTTTCACCCCTCCACTTT.

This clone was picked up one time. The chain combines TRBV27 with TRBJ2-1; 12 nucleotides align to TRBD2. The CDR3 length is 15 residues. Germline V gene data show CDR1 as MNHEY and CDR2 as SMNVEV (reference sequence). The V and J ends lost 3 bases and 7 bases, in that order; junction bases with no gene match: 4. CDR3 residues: CASSFGLAGGNEQFF. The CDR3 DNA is TGTGCCAGCAGTTTCGGGCTAGCGGGGGGGAATGAGCAGTTCTTC.

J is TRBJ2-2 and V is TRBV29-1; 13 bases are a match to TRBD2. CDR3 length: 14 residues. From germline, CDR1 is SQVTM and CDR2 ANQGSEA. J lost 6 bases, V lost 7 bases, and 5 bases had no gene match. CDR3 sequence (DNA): TGCAGCGCCAGGACTAGCGGGAGTCCCGGGGAGCTGTTTTTT. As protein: CSARTSGSPGELFF.

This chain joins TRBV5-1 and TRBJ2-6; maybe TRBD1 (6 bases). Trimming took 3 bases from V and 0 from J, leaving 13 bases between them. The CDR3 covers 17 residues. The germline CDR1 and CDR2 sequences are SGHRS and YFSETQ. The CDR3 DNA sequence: TGCGCCAGCAGCTCGTTGGGGGCGGGCTCTGGGGCCAACGTCCTGACTTTC. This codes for CASSSLGAGSGANVLTF.

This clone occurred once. CDR3: CASSAPGQGLTYEQYF. The DNA for the CDR3 is TGTGCCAGCAGCGCTCCGGGACAGGGGTTAACCTACGAGCAGTACTTC. This sequence joins TRBV21-1 and TRBJ2-7; TRBD1, the table's D call, lacks a check against the DNA. TRBV21-1 is classified as a pseudogene. This CDR3 is 16 amino acids long.

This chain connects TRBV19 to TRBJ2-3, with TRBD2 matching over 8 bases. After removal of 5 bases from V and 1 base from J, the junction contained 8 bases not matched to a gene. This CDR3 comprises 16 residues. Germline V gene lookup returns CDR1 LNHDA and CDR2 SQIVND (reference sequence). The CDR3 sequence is CASSPRGRGGTDTQYF. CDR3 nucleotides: TGTGCCAGTAGTCCGCGGGGGCGGGGGGGCACAGATACGCAGTATTTT. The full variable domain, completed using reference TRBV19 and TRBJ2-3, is DGGITQSPKYLFRKEGQNVTLSCEQNLNHDAMYWYRQDPGQGLRLIYYSQIVNDFQKGDIAEGYSVSREKKESFPLTVTSAQKNPTAFYLCASSPRGRGGTDTQYFGPGTRLTVL.

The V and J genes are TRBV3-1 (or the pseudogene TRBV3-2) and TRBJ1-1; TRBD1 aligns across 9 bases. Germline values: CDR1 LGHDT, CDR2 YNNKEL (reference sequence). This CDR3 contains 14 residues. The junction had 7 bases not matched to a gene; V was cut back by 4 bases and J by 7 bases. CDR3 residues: CASSRQGEVGEAFF. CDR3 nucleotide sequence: TGTGCCAGCAGCCGACAGGGGGAGGTCGGTGAAGCTTTCTTT.

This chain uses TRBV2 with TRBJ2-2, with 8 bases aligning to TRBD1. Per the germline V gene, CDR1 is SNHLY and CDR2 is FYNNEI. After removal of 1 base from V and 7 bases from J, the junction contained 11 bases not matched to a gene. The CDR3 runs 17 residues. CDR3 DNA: TGTGCCAGCAGTGAAGGACGAGAGACAGGGGTGGACGGGGAGCTGTTTTTT. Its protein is CASSEGRETGVDGELFF.

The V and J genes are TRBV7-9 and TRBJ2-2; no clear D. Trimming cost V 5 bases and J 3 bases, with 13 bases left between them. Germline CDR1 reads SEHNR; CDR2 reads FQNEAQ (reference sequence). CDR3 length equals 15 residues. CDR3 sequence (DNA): TGTGCCAGCAGCCTAAGTGGGCTTCACACCGGGGAGCTGTTTTTT. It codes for CASSLSGLHTGELFF.

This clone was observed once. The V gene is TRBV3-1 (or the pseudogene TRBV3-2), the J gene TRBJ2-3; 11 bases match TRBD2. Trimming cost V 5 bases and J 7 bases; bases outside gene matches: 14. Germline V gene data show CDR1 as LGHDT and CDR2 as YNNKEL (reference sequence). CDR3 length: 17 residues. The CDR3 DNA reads TGTGCCAGCAGCTATCTTAGTAGCGGGGGGGGACGTAATACGCAGTATTTT. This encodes CASSYLSSGGGRNTQYF.

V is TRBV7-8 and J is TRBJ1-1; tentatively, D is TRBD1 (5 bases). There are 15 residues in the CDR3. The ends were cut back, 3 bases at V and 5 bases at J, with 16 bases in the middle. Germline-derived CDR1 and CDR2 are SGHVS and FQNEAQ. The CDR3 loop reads CASSLFQGRNTEAFF. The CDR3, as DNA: TGTGCCAGCAGCTTGTTTCAGGGTCGGAATACTGAAGCTTTCTTT.

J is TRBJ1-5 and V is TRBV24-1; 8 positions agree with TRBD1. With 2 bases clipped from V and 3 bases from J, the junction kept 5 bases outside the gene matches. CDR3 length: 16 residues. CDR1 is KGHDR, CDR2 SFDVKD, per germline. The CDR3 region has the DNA TGTGCCACCAGTGATTGGGCGGACAGGGACAATCAGCCCCAGCATTTT. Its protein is CATSDWADRDNQPQHF.

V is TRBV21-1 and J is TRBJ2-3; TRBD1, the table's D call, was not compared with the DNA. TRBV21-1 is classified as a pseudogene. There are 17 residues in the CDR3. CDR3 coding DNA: TGTGCCAGCAGCAAAGAACTGAAGGACAGAGCCGGGGCTACGCAGTATTTT. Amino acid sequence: CASSKELKDRAGATQYF.

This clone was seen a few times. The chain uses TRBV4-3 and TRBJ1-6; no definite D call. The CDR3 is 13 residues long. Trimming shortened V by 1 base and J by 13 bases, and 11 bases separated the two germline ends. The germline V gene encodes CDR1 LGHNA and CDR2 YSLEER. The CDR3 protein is CASSQGPGTPLHF. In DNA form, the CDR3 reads TGCGCCAGCAGCCAAGGACCAGGTACGCCCCTCCACTTT.

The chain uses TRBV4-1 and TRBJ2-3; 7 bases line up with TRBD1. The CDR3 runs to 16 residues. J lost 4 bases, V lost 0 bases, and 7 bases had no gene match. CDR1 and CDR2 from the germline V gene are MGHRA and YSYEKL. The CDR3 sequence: CASSQEDRIQADTQYF. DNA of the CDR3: TGCGCCAGCAGCCAAGAGGACAGGATTCAAGCAGATACGCAGTATTTT.

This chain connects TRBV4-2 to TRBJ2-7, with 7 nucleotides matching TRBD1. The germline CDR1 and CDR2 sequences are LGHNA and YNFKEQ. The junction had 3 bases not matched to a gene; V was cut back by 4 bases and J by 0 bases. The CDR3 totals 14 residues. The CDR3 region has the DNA TGTGCCAGCAGCCCGGGACAGACCTCCTACGAGCAGTACTTC. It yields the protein CASSPGQTSYEQYF.

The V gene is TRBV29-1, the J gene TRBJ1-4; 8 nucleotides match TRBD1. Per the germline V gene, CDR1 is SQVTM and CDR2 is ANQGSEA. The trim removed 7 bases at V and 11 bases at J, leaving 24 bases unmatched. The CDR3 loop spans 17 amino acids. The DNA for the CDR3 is TGCAGCGCCTTCTATAGGACAGGGAATAGGGTTGAGGGGAAACTGTTTTTT. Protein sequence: CSAFYRTGNRVEGKLFF.

Written as DNA, the CDR3 is TGTGCCAGCAGTTCCGACAGAGAAGGGTACATTCAGTACTTC. This gives the protein CASSSDREGYIQYF. The J gene is TRBJ2-4, the V gene TRBV27; tentatively, D is TRBD1 (5 bases). The germline CDR1 and CDR2 sequences are MNHEY and SMNVEV (reference sequence). Trimming cost V 4 bases and J 8 bases, with 15 bases left between them. This CDR3 is 14 amino acids long.

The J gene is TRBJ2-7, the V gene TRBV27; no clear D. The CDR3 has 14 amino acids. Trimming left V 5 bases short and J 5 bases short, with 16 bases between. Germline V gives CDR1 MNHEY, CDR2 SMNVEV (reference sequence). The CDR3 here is CASSLRLGRHEQYV. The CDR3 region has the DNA TGTGCCAGCAGTCTCCGGTTGGGCCGTCACGAGCAGTACGTC.

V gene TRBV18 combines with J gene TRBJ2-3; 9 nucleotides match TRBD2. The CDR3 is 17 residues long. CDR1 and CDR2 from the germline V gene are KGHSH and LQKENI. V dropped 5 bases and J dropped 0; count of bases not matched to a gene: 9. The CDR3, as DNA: TGTGCCAGCTCAGGGAAAGTAGCGGGGGCTAGCACAGATACGCAGTATTTT. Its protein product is CASSGKVAGASTDTQYF.